Presented here are 5 T cell receptor beta chains from one specimen sequenced in a study of type 1 regulatory T cells. Whole-study findings and limits: Type 1 regulatory T cells had a more restricted TCR repertoire than non-type 1 regulatory T cells.

These TCRs are of unknown antigen specificity. MiXCR, run by TCRdb on the reads, gives a single entry per CDR3 protein. The sample shows roughly 71,000 distinct CDR3 sequences, about a fifth of them seen only once. The sequenced sample consisted of cultured type 1 regulatory T (Tr1) cells, either the whole culture or a sorted fraction (not recorded which). The source is a human donor in good health.

This clonotype was found a few times. The chain employs TRBV7-3 and TRBJ1-1, with D maybe TRBD1 (6 bases). The CDR3 is made up of 13 amino acids. The germline CDR1 and CDR2 sequences are SGHTA and FQGTGA. V lost 5 bases to trimming and J lost 3 bases, with 10 bases between them. CDR3 region: CASSLHRDTEAFF. DNA of the CDR3: TGTGCCAGCAGCCTTCACAGGGACACTGAAGCTTTCTTT.

The chain combines TRBV5-1 with TRBJ2-5; perhaps TRBD1 as D (6 bases). CDR3 length: 14 amino acids. Germline assignment: CDR1 SGHRS and CDR2 YFSETQ. V lost 4 bases and J 2 bases, leaving 12 bases between the germline ends. For the CDR3, the DNA is TGCGCCAGCAGCGTTTCGACAGGACAAGAGACCCAGTACTTC. The encoded protein is CASSVSTGQETQYF.

This clonotype showed up just a few times. The genes are TRBV5-1 and TRBJ1-1, with D unresolved. Trimming cost V 0 bases and J 0 bases, with 9 bases left between them. The germline V gene encodes CDR1 SGHRS and CDR2 YFSETQ. This CDR3 has 15 amino acids. Here the CDR3 reads CASSLAPGLNTEAFF. In nucleotides, the CDR3 is TGCGCCAGCAGCTTGGCCCCAGGCTTGAACACTGAAGCTTTCTTT.

This chain joins TRBV18 and TRBJ2-3; no reliable D call. Germline values: CDR1 KGHSH, CDR2 LQKENI. The CDR3 spans 10 residues. Trimming left V 5 bases short and J 4 bases short, with 1 base between. The CDR3 spells CASSADTQYF. The DNA of the CDR3 is TGTGCCAGCTCAGCAGATACGCAGTATTTT. The full variable domain, completed using reference TRBV18 and TRBJ2-3, is NAGVMQNPRHLVRRRGQEARLRCSPMKGHSHVYWYRQLPEEGLKFMVYLQKENIIDESGMPKERFSAEFPKEGPSILRIQQVVRGDSAAYFCASSADTQYFGPGTRLTVL.

Worth noting for this clonotype: A much larger clone differs by one base, so this may be a read error. V gene TRBV12-3 or TRBV12-4 combines with J gene TRBJ1-4; D perhaps matches TRBD1 (5 bases). This CDR3 contains 15 residues. The CDR3 DNA reads as TGTGCCAGCAGCCCAGGGTGGGGAGCTAATGAAAAACTGGTTTTT. Protein product: CASSPGWGANEKLVF.